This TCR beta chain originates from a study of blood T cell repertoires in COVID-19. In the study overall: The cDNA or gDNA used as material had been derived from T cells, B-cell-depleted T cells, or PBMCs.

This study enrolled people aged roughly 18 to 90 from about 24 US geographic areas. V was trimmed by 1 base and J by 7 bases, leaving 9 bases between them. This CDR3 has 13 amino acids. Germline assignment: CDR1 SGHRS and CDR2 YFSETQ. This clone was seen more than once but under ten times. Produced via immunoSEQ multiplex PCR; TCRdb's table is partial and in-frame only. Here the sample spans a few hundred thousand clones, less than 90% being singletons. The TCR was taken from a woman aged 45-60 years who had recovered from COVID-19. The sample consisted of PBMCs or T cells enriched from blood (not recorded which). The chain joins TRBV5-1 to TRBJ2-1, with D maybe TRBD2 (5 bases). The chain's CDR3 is CASSLLGENEQFF. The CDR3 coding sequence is TGCGCCAGCAGCTTGCTGGGAGAGAATGAGCAGTTCTTC.